This T cell receptor (beta chain) was documented in a study of spatial heterogeneity in lung cancer. Germline V gene sequence: CDR1 SEHNR, CDR2 FQNEAQ (reference sequence). V shed 5 bases and J 1 base; nucleotides not matched to a gene: 14. The length of the CDR3 is 18 residues. Time point noted: sample taken at primary tumor resection. This clonotype has ten or more counts. TCRdb re-called the 5' RACE reads through MiXCR, storing one row per CDR3 protein. The sample has some 83,000 distinct CDR3 sequences, under 8.5% seen once; the top ten hold roughly 7%. The chain has TRBV7-9 and TRBJ1-1; 9 bases agree with TRBD1. Sequences were derived from PBMCs, sampled at surgery. This TCR was sampled from a male donor with early-stage non-small cell lung cancer. CDR3 residues: CASSGPGQGGWGNTEAFF. The CDR3 nucleotides read TGTGCCAGCAGCGGCCCGGGACAGGGTGGATGGGGGAACACTGAAGCTTTCTTT.